This TCR beta chain was found in a study of human T cells and chemical hapten exposure. As for the study in general: The sensitizer, 2% DPC, was used on around 2 cm by around 2 cm of upper inner arm skin.

TCRdb analysed the RACE reads with MiXCR anew, one entry per CDR3 protein. The sample consists of about 190,000 distinct CDR3 sequences, more than 20% of them appearing once. J gave up 7 bases and V 7 bases, and 9 bases lay outside the gene matches. This CDR3 is 14 amino acids long. Germline loops: CDR1 MNHEY, CDR2 SMNVEV (reference sequence). Time point given: patch test 3, about 24 weeks after DPC sensitization. As to treatment: therapeutic diphenylcyclopropenone sensitization with weekly scalp DPC. Blood was drawn before each patch test was applied. The study enrolled 18 to 70-year-old alopecia patients suitable for DPC. The template was total RNA from unfractionated whole blood.

V usage is TRBV27 and J usage is TRBJ2-1, with 8 bases identical to TRBD2. The TCR comes from a woman aged 40-49 years with alopecia areata. Some clones in this sample may be carry-over from other donors' samples. The input for sequencing was whole blood, taken in connection with sensitization to the hapten diphenylcyclopropenone (DPC). Here the CDR3 DNA reads TGTGCCAGCAAAGCCCTAGCGGGCCAGAATGAGCAGTTCTTC. It yields the protein CASKALAGQNEQFF.